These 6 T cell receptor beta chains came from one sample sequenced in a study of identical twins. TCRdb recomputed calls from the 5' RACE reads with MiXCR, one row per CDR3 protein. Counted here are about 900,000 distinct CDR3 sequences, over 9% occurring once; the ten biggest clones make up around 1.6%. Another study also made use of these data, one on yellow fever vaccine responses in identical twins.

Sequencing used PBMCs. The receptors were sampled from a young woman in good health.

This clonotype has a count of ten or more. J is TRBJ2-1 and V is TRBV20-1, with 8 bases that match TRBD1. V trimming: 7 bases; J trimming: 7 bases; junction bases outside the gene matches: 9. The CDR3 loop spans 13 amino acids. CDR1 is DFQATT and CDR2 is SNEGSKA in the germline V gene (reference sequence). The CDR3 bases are TGCAGTGTCGAGGGACAGGTATGGAATGAGCAGTTCTTC. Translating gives CSVEGQVWNEQFF.

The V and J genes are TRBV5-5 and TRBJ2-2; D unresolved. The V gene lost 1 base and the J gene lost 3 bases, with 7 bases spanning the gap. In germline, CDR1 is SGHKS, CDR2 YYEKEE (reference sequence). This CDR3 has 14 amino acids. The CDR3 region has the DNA TGTGCCAGCAGCTTGTGGCAGGACACCGGGGAGCTGTTTTTT. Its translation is CASSLWQDTGELFF. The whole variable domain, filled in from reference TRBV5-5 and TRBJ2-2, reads DAGVTQSPTHLIKTRGQQVTLRCSPISGHKSVSWYQQVLGQGPQFIFQYYEKEERGRGNFPDRFSARQFPNYSSELNVNALLLGDSALYLCASSLWQDTGELFFGEGSRLTVL.

This chain's CDR3 is CSSYSGETQYF. Written as DNA, the CDR3 is TGCAGTTCGTATAGCGGAGAGACCCAGTACTTC. V usage is TRBV20-1 and J usage is TRBJ2-5, with TRBD2 as a possible D gene (6 bases). Between the trimmed V and J ends, which lost 8 bases and 4 bases, there was a span of 11 bases. Per germline, CDR1 DFQATT and CDR2 SNEGSKA (reference sequence). This CDR3 is 11 amino acids long.

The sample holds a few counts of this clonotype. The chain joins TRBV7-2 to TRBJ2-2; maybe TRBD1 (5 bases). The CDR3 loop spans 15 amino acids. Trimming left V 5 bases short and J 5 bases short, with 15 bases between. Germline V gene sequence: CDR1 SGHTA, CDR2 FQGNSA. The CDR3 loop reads CASSRMGPGTGELFF. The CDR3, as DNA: TGTGCCAGCAGCCGCATGGGGCCAGGGACCGGGGAGCTGTTTTTT.

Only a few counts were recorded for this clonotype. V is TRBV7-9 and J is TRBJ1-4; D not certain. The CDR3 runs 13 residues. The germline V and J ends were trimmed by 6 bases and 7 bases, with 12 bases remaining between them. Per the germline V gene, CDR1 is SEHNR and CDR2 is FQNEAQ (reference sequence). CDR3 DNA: TGTGCCAGCAGGGGGATCTACTCTGAAAAACTGTTTTTT. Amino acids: CASRGIYSEKLFF.

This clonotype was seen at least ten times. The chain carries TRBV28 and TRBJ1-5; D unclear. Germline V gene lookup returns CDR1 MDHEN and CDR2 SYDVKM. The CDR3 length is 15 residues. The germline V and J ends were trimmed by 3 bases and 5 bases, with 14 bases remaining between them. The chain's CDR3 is CASSLGGFRDQPQHF. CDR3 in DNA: TGTGCCAGCAGTTTGGGAGGGTTTCGTGATCAGCCCCAGCATTTT.